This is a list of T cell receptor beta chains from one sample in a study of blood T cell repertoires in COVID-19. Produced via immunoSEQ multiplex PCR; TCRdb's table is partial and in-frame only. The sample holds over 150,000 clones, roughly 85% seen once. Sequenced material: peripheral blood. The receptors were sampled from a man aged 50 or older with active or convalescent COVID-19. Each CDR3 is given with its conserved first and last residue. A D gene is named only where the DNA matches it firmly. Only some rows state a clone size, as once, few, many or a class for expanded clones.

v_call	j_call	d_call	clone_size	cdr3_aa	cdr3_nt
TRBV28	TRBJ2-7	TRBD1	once	CASSSPGTATYEQYF	TGTGCCAGCAGTTCGCCCGGGACAGCTACCTACGAGCAGTACTTC
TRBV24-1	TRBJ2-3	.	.	CATSGTPSTDTQYF	TGTGCCACCAGTGGAACTCCCAGCACAGATACGCAGTATTTT
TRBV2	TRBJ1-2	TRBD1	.	CASTFTGANGYTF	TGTGCCAGCACCTTTACAGGGGCCAATGGCTACACCTTC
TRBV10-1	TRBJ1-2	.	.	CATQDSGGSLIHPQIANYGYTF	TGCGCCACCCAGGACTCGGGGGGATCTTTGATACACCCTCAAATAGCTAACTATGGCTACACCTTC
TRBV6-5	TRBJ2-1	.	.	CASSYRPSLSGEQFF	TGTGCCAGCAGTTACAGGCCTTCCCTCAGCGGTGAGCAGTTCTTC
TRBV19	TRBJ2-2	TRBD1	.	CASMPGQTFRTGELFF	TGTGCCAGTATGCCGGGACAGACCTTTCGGACCGGGGAGCTGTTTTTT
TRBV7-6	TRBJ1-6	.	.	CASSPDIDHNSPLHF	TGTGCCAGCAGTCCAGACATTGACCATAATTCACCCCTCCACTTT
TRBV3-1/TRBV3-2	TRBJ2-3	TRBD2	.	CASSQGPGGRDTDTQYF	TGTGCCAGCAGCCAAGGCCCGGGAGGACGGGACACAGATACGCAGTATTTT
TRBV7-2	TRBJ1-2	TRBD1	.	CASSLVGQLNYGYTF	TGTGCCAGCAGCTTAGTGGGACAGCTAAACTATGGCTACACCTTC
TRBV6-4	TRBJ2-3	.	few	CASSPIEGGSQYF	TGTGCCAGCAGCCCAATTGAGGGTGGGTCGCAGTATTTT
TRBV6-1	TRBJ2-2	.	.	CASSESLYTGELFF	TGTGCCAGCAGTGAGTCCCTTTACACCGGGGAGCTGTTTTTT
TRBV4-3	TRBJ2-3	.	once	CASSFGGATDTQYF	TGCGCCAGCAGCTTTGGAGGGGCCACAGATACGCAGTATTTT
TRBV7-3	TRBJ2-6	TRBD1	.	CASSGIGDRGNPGANVLTF	TGTGCCAGCAGCGGAATTGGGGACAGGGGAAACCCTGGGGCCAACGTCCTGACTTTC
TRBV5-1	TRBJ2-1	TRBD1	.	CASSHDRVGEQFF	TGCGCCAGCAGCCACGACAGGGTGGGTGAGCAGTTCTTC
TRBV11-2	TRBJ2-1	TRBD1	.	CASSFQGAGNEQFF	TGTGCCAGCAGCTTTCAGGGGGCGGGCAATGAGCAGTTCTTC
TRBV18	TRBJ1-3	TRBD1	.	CASSPQGAGNTIYF	TGTGCCAGCTCGCCTCAGGGGGCTGGAAACACCATATATTTT
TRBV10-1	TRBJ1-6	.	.	CASSDSSYNSPLHF	TGCGCCAGCAGTGACAGCTCCTATAATTCACCCCTCCACTTT
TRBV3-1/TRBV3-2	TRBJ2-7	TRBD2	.	CASSLGTSGYYEQYF	TGTGCCAGCAGCTTAGGGACTAGCGGCTACTACGAGCAGTACTTC
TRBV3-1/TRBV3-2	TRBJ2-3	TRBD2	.	CASSRGLAGGTDTQYF	TGTGCCAGCAGCCGCGGACTAGCGGGAGGAACAGATACGCAGTATTTT
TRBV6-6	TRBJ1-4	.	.	CASSPTSEKLFF	TGTGCCAGCAGCCCAACTTCGGAAAAACTGTTTTTT
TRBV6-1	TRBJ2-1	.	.	CASSEDPGVSNEQFF	TGTGCCAGCAGTGAAGATCCAGGGGTGAGCAATGAGCAGTTCTTC
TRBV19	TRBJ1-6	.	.	CASSSTPNSPLHF	TGTGCCAGTAGTTCCACACCGAATTCACCCCTCCACTTT
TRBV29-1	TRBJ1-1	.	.	CSVEGGITEAFF	TGCAGCGTTGAAGGAGGGATCACTGAAGCTTTCTTT
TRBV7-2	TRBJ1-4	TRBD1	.	CASSRLGQTNEKLFF	TGTGCCAGCAGCCGCTTGGGACAGACAAATGAAAAACTGTTTTTT
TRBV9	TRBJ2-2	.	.	CASRADSLTGELFF	TGTGCCAGCAGAGCGGACAGTCTAACCGGGGAGCTGTTTTTT
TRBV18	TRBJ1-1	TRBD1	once	CASSLGQLNTEAFF	TGTGCCAGCTCACTGGGACAGCTAAACACTGAAGCTTTCTTT
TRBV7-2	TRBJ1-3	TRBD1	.	CASSFGVGQLRNTIYF	TGTGCCAGCAGCTTTGGGGTGGGACAGCTCAGAAACACCATATATTTT
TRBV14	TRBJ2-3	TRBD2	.	CASSQGTSGGQRSHF	TGTGCCAGCAGCCAAGGGACTAGCGGGGGCCAGCGGTCCCATTTT
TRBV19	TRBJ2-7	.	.	CASSIETGSSYEQYF	TGTGCCAGTAGTATCGAGACAGGAAGCTCCTACGAGCAGTACTTC
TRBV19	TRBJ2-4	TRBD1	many	CASSTAGYRDRGWGHIQYF	TGTGCCAGTAGTACCGCCGGTTACCGGGACAGGGGTTGGGGGCACATTCAGTACTTC
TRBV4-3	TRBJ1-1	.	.	CASSPKQGLNTEAFF	TGCGCCAGCAGCCCAAAACAGGGACTGAACACTGAAGCTTTCTTT
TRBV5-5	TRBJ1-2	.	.	CASSIGVNYGYTF	TGTGCCAGCAGTATAGGGGTTAACTATGGCTACACCTTC
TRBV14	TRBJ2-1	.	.	CASSRGTYEQFF	TGTGCCAGCAGCCGCGGGACTTATGAGCAGTTCTTC
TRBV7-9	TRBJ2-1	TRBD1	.	CASSGTGGPRNEQFF	TGTGCCAGCAGCGGCACAGGGGGTCCTAGAAATGAGCAGTTCTTC
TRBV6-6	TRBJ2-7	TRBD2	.	CASSKTSGRAGEQYF	TGTGCCAGCAGTAAAACTAGCGGGAGGGCGGGAGAGCAGTACTTC
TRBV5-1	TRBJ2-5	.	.	CASSSSSGRGRETQYF	TGCGCCAGCAGCTCCTCTAGTGGACGAGGGCGGGAGACCCAGTACTTC
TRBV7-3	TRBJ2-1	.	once	CASSPTLVNYNEQFF	TGTGCCAGCAGCCCCACTTTAGTGAACTACAATGAGCAGTTCTTC
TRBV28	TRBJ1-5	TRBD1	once	CASTRGDRGPQPQHF	TGTGCCAGCACCCGGGGGGACAGGGGGCCTCAGCCCCAGCATTTT
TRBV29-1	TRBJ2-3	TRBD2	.	CSGLRRPASTGGDTQYF	TGCAGCGGTCTACGTCGTCCGGCGAGCACCGGGGGGGATACGCAGTATTTT
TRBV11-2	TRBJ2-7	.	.	CASSWYVEADEQYF	TGTGCCAGCAGCTGGTATGTTGAGGCGGACGAGCAGTACTTC
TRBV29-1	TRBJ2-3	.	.	CSVEDNLQWTDTQYF	TGCAGCGTTGAAGACAACCTACAGTGGACAGATACGCAGTATTTT
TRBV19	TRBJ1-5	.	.	CASSLYDIVDQPQHF	TGTGCCAGTAGTCTCTATGACATAGTCGATCAGCCCCAGCATTTT
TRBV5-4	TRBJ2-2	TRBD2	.	CATGLAGGRTGELFF	TGTGCCACGGGACTAGCGGGAGGACGCACCGGGGAGCTGTTTTTT
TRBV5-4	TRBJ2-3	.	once	CASSPRLDTQYF	TGTGCCAGCAGCCCTCGACTAGATACGCAGTATTTT
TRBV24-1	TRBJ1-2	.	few	CATSDFTGSGYTF	TGTGCCACCAGTGACTTCACAGGGAGTGGCTACACCTTC
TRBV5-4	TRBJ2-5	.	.	CASSLGGPTETQYF	TGTGCCAGCAGCTTGGGGGGCCCTACAGAGACCCAGTACTTC
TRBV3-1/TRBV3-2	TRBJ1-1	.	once	CASSPKGGQEAFF	TGTGCCAGCAGCCCGAAGGGTGGACAGGAAGCTTTCTTT
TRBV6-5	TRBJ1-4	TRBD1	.	CASRWGQANEKLFF	TGTGCCAGCAGATGGGGACAGGCAAATGAAAAACTGTTTTTT
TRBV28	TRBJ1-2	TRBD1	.	CASSLPDRGLNYGYTF	TGTGCCAGCAGTTTGCCGGACAGGGGGCTTAACTATGGCTACACCTTC
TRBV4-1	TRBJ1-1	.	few	CASSEGPGDSTEAFF	TGCGCCAGCAGCGAGGGGCCAGGGGATTCCACTGAAGCTTTCTTT